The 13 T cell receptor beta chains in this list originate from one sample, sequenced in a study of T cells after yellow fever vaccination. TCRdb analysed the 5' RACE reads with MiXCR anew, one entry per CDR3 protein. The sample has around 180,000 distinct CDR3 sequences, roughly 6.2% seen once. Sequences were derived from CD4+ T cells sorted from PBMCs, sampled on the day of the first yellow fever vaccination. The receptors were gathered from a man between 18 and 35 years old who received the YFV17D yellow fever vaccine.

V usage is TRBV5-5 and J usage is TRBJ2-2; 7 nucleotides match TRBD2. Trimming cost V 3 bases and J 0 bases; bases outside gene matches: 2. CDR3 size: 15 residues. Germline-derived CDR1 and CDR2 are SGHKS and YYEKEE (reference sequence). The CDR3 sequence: CASSSGGTNTGELFF. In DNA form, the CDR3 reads TGTGCCAGCAGCTCGGGGGGTACGAACACCGGGGAGCTGTTTTTT.

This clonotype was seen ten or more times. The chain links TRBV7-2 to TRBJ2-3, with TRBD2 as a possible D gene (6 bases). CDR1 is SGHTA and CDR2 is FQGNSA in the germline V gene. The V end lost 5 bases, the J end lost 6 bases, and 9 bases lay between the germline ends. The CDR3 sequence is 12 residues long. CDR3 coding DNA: TGTGCCAGCAGCGGAGCGGGTGATACGCAGTATTTT. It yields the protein CASSGAGDTQYF. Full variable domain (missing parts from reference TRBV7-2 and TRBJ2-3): GAGVSQSPSNKVTEKGKDVELRCDPISGHTALYWYRQSLGQGLEFLIYFQGNSAPDKSGLPSDRFSAERTGGSVSTLTIQRTQQEDSAVYLCASSGAGDTQYFGPGTRLTVL.

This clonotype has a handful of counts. The CDR3 is CASRLQVISGNTIYF. CDR3 coding DNA: TGTGCCAGCAGACTACAGGTGATCTCTGGAAACACCATATATTTT. This chain connects TRBV12-3 or TRBV12-4 to TRBJ1-3, with a tentative D call TRBD1 (5 bases). Between the trimmed V and J ends, which lost 6 bases and 0 bases, there was a span of 12 bases. The CDR3 is 15 amino acids.

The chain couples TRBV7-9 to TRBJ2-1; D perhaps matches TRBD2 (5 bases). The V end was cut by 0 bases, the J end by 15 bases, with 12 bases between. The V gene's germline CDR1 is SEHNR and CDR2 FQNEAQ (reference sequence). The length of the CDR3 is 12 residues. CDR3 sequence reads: CASSLAGARWFF. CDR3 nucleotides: TGTGCCAGCAGCTTAGCGGGAGCCCGTTGGTTCTTC.

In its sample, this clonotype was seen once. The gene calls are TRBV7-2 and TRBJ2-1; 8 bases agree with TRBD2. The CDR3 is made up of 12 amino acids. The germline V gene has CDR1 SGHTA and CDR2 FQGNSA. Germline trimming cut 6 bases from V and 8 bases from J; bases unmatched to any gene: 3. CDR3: CASRLAGDEQFF. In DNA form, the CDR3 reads TGTGCCAGCAGGCTAGCGGGCGATGAGCAGTTCTTC.

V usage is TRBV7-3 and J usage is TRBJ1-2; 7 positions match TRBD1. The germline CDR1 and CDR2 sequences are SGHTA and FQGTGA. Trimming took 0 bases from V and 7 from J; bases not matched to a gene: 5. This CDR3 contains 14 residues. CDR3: CASSLTEAGGGYTF. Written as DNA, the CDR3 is TGTGCCAGCAGCTTAACGGAGGCAGGGGGTGGCTACACCTTC.

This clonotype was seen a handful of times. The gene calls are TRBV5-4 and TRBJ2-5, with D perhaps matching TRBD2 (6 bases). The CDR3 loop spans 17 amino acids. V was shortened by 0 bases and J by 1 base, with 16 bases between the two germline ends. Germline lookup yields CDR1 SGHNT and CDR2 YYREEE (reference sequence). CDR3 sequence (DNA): TGTGCCAGCAGCTTGGTTTGGCGCGGTAGCGGCCAAGAGACCCAGTACTTC. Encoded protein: CASSLVWRGSGQETQYF.

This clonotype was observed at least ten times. The CDR3 DNA sequence: TGTGCCAGCAGCTCGGGACTAGGACCCTACAATGAGCAGTTCTTC. It yields the protein CASSSGLGPYNEQFF. The genes are TRBV11-1 and TRBJ2-1; TRBD2 agrees at 8 bases. The CDR3 spans 15 residues. The V gene end was trimmed by 4 bases and the J gene end by 2 bases; junction bases not matched to a gene: 4. Germline V gene data show CDR1 as SGHAT and CDR2 as FQDESV (reference sequence).

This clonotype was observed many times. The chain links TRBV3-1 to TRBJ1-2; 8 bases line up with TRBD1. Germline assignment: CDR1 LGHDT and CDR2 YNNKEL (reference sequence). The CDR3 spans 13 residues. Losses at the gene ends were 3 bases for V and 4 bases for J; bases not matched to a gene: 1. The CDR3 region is CASSQQGAYGYTF. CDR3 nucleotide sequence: TGTGCCAGCAGCCAGCAGGGGGCCTATGGCTACACCTTC.

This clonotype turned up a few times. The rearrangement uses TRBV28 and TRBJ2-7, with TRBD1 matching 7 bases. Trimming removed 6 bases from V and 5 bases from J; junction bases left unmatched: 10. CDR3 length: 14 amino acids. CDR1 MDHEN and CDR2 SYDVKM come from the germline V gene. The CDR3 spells CASRSPDRFDEQYV. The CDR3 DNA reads TGTGCCAGCAGATCCCCGGACAGGTTCGACGAGCAGTACGTC.

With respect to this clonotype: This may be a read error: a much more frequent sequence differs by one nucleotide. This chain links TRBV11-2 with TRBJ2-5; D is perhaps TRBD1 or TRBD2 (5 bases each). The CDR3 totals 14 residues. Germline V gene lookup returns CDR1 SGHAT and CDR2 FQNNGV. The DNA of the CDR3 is TGTGCCAGCAGCACCGGGACCCTCCAAGGGACCCAGTACTTC. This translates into CASSTGTLQGTQYF.

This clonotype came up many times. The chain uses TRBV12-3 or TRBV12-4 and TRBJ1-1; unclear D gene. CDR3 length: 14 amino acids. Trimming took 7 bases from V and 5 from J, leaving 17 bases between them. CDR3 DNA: TGTGCCAGCATGATGGGTTCGGCGGGAACTGAAGCTTTCTTT. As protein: CASMMGSAGTEAFF.

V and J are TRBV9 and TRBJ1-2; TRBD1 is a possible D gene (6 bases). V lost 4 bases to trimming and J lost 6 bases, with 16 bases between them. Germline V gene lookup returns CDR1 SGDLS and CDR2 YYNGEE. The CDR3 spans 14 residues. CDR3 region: CASSTQQGGDGYTF. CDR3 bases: TGTGCCAGCAGCACTCAGCAAGGGGGGGATGGCTACACCTTC.